This entry is about one T cell receptor beta chain. Its cognate antigen is unknown. These data originate in a study of T-cell memory formation after mild COVID-19. Trimming cost V 4 bases and J 4 bases, with 10 bases left between them. The CDR3 sequence is 13 residues long. Constant-segment primers served in 5'RACE that generated TCR alpha and TCR beta cDNA libraries bearing sample barcodes and UMIs. TCRdb redid the calling of the 5' RACE reads with MiXCR, one entry per CDR3 protein. Here the sample spans roughly 280,000 distinct CDR3 sequences, approximately 7.6% being singletons. Study-level findings and limits: Balance between CD4 and CD8 was seen in clones contracting day 15 to 85, and a CD4+ lean was seen in later expanders. Cross-reactive memory appears to have joined, as suggested by some responding clones showing up in pre-infection memory. Among contracting clones, CD4+ were mainly CM/EM and CD8+ enriched in EMRA.

The source of this sequence is a man younger than 35 who had mild COVID-19 (a few samples of this study predate the infection). Cell type and time point are not known. The chain carries TRBV12-3 or TRBV12-4 and TRBJ1-2; D call uncertain. Sample: PBMCs or a T cell subset sorted from them (not recorded which). The CDR3 DNA follows: TGTGCCAGCAGTTCTTTCGGCCTCTATGGCTACACCTTC. Protein: CASSSFGLYGYTF.